This T cell receptor beta chain was sequenced in a study of OX40 agonist ivuxolimab in advanced cancers. In its sample, this clone ranks as medium-sized. Profiling relied on immunoSEQ multiplex PCR, and the TCRdb table lists in-frame clones only, not all of them. The profile covers roughly 25,000 clones, with approximately 73% appearing a single time and 18% taken by the ten largest. This TCR was sampled from an adult with an advanced solid tumor such as melanoma, head and neck, liver or kidney cancer. Sequencing used CD4+ or CD8+ T cells sorted from blood, obtained in a trial of the OX40 agonist ivuxolimab.

In DNA form, the CDR3 reads TGTGCCAGCAGCCAAGATAGGGCAGACATGAACACTGAAGCTTTCTTT. Translation gives CASSQDRADMNTEAFF. V and J are TRBV4-2 and TRBJ1-1; D call uncertain. Trimming took off 0 bases at V and 0 bases at J, with 11 bases between the two ends. The CDR3 loop spans 16 amino acids. Germline V lookup: CDR1 LGHNA, CDR2 YNFKEQ.